This paragraph reports one TCR beta chain. As yet, its antigen is unknown. The germline gene is not matched at one end of the junction; a read error may be the cause. Culture lasted approximately 10 days before CD4+ T cell isolation. Either the mRNA-1273 or the BNT162b2 vaccine was given to participants as two doses. Germline V gives CDR1 SGHNT, CDR2 YYREEE (reference sequence). The CDR3 spans 16 residues. The data stem from a study of vaccination effects on CD4 cells after COVID-19. Produced via immunoSEQ multiplex PCR; TCRdb's table is partial and in-frame only. This table holds 66,000 or so clones, 70% to 85% found once.

V usage is TRBV5-4 and J usage is TRBJ2-5, with 11 bases aligning to TRBD2. The sample in question was CD4+ T cells from PBMCs cultured without peptide, obtained after COVID-19 vaccination. This receptor was taken from a human donor who received a COVID-19 vaccine. Here the CDR3 DNA reads TGTGCCAGCACCCCAGGGGGGGCTAGCGGGGGGATTTTATGGAACTTC. Amino acids: CASTPGGASGGILWNF.